This T cell receptor (beta chain) was sequenced for a study of T cell responses to AZD1222 COVID-19 vaccine. General study results and limits: A mostly white British donor set with more females was recruited, and clonal diversity was possibly underestimated.

Generated by immunoSEQ multiplex PCR, the TCRdb table keeps only in-frame clones and is missing some. The sample consists of around 130,000 clones, approximately 92% of them appearing once. Worth noting for this clone: Its antigen remains unknown.

Second-dose groups at about 4 or about 12 weeks were pooled. CDR1 and CDR2 from the germline V gene are SGHNT and YYREEE (reference sequence). Deletions cut 5 bases from V and 0 bases from J, with 8 bases between. The CDR3 consists of 13 residues. The material sequenced was peripheral blood, taken 28 days after the second AZD1222 dose. The sequence was obtained from an adult who received the AZD1222 COVID-19 vaccine. This chain links TRBV5-4 with TRBJ1-2; the D is unclear. CDR3 nucleotide sequence: TGTGCCAGCAGGGTACTACCTAACTATGGCTACACCTTC. Its translation: CASRVLPNYGYTF.